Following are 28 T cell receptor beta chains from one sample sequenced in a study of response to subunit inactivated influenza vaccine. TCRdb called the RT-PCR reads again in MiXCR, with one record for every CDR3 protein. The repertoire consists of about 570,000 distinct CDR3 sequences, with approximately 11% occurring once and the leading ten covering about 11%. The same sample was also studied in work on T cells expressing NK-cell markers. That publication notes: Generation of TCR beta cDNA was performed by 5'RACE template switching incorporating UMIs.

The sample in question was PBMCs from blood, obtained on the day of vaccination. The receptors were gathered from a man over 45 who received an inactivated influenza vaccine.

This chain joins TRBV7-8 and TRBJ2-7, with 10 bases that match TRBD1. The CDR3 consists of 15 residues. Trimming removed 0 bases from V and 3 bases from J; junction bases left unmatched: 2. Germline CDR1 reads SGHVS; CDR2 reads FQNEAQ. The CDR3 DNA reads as TGTGCCAGCAGCTTAGCCGGACAGGGGGACTACGAGCAGTACTTC. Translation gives CASSLAGQGDYEQYF.

The CDR3 here is CSARGPAGTVYTF. CDR3 coding DNA: TGCAGTGCTAGAGGACCCGCCGGGACCGTCTACACCTTC. The V and J genes are TRBV20-1 and TRBJ1-2; possibly TRBD1 for D (5 bases). CDR3 length: 13 amino acids. Trimming took off 1 base at V and 10 bases at J, with 16 bases between the two ends. Germline values: CDR1 DFQATT, CDR2 SNEGSKA (reference sequence).

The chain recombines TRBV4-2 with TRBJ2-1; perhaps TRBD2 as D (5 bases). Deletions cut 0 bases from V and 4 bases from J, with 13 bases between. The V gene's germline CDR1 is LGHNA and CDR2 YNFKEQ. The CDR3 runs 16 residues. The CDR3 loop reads CASSQDRLGGYNEQFF. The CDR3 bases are TGTGCCAGCAGCCAAGATAGACTTGGAGGTTACAATGAGCAGTTCTTC.

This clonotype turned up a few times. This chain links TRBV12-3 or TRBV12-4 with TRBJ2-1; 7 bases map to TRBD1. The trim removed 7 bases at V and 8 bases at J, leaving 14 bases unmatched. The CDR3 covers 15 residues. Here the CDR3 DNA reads TGTGCCAGCATTGGGGACAGCATTATGTTCGATGAGCAGTTCTTC. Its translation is CASIGDSIMFDEQFF.

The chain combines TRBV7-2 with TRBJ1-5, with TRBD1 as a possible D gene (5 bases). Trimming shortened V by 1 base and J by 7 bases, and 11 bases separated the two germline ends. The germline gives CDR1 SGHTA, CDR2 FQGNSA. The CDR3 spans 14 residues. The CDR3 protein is CASSLVPQGQPQHF. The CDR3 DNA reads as TGTGCCAGCAGCTTAGTACCGCAGGGCCAGCCCCAGCATTTT.

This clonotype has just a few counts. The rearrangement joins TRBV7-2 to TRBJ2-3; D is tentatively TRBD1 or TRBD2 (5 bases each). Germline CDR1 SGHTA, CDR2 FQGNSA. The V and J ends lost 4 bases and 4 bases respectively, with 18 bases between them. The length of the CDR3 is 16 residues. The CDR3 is CASSSGTFKVPDTQYF. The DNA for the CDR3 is TGTGCCAGCAGCTCCGGGACGTTTAAGGTCCCAGATACGCAGTATTTT. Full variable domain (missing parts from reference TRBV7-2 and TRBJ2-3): GAGVSQSPSNKVTEKGKDVELRCDPISGHTALYWYRQSLGQGLEFLIYFQGNSAPDKSGLPSDRFSAERTGGSVSTLTIQRTQQEDSAVYLCASSSGTFKVPDTQYFGPGTRLTVL.

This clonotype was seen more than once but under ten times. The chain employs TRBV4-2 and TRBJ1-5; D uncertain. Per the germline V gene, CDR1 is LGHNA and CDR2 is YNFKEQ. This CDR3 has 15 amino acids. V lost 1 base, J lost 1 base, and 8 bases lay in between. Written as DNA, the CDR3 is TGTGCCAGCAGCCAAGGCCCGTACAGCAATCAGCCCCAGCATTTT. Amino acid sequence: CASSQGPYSNQPQHF.

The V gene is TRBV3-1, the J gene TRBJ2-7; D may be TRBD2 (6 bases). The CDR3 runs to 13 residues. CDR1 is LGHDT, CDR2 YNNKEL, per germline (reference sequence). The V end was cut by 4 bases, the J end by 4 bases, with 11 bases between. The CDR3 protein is CASSRLATYEQYF. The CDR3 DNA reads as TGTGCCAGCAGCCGGCTAGCGACGTACGAGCAGTACTTC.

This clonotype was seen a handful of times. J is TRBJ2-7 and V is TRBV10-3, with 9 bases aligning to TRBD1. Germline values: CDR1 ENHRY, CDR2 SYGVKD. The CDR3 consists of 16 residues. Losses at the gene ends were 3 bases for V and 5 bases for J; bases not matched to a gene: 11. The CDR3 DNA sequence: TGTGCCATCAGTGACCCCCGGGGGACAGGGTTCAACGAGCAGTACTTC. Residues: CAISDPRGTGFNEQYF.

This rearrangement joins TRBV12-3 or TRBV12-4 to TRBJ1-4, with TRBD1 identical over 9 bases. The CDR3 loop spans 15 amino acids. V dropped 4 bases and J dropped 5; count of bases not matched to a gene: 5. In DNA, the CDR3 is TGTGCCAGCAGTTCTGGGACAGGGAGAAATGAAAAACTGTTTTTT. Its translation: CASSSGTGRNEKLFF.

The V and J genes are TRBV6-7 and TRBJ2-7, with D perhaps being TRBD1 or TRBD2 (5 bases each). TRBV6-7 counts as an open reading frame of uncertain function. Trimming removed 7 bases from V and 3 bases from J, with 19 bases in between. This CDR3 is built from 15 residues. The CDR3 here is CASTPRDAAFYEQYF. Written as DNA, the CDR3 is TGTGCCAGCACCCCCCGGGACGCGGCTTTCTACGAGCAGTACTTC.

As DNA, the CDR3 is TGCGCCAGCAGCTCCTCCGCTACCCCTCTCGAGCAGTACTTC. This codes for CASSSSATPLEQYF. This chain connects TRBV5-1 to TRBJ2-7; D ambiguous. The germline V gene encodes CDR1 SGHRS and CDR2 YFSETQ. The V end lost 3 bases, the J end lost 6 bases, and 16 bases lay between the germline ends. The length of the CDR3 is 14 residues.

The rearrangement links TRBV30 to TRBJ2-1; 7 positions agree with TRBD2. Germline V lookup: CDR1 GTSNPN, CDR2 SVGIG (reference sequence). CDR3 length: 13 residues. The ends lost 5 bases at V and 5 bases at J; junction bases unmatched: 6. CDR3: CAWARLAHNEQFF. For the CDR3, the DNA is TGTGCCTGGGCGCGACTAGCTCACAATGAGCAGTTCTTC.

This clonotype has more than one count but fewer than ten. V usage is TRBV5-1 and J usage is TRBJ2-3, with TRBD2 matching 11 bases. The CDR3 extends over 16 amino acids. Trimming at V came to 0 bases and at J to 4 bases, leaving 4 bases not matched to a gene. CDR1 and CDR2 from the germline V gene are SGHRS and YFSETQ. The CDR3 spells CASSLAGTSGSDTQYF. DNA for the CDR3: TGCGCCAGCAGCTTGGCCGGGACTAGCGGATCAGATACGCAGTATTTT.

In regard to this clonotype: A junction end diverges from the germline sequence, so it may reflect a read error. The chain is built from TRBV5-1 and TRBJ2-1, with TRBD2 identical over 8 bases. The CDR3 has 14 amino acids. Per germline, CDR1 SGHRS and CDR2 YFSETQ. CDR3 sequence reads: CASSWTSSYSEQFF. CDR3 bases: TGCGCCAGCAGCTGGACTAGCTCCTACAGTGAGCAGTTCTTC.

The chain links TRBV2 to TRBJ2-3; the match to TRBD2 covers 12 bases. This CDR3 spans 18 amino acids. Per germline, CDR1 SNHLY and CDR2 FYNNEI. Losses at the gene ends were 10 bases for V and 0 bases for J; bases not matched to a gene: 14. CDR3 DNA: TGTGCCACTCTTCGCAGCACTAGCGGGGGGCCTAGCACAGATACGCAGTATTTT. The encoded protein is CATLRSTSGGPSTDTQYF.

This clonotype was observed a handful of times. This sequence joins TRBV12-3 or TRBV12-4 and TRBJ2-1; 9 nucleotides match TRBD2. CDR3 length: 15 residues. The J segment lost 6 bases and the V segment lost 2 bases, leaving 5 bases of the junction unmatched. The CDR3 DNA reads TGTGCCAGCAGTTTAATAGCGGGGGAGGTCAATGAGCAGTTCTTC. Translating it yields CASSLIAGEVNEQFF.

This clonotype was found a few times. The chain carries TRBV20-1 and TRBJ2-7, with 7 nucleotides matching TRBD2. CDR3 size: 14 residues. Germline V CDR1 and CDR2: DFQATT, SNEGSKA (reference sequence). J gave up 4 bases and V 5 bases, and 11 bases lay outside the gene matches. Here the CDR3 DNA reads TGCAGTGCTGGGGACCCCGGGCGGGGGTACGAGCAGTACTTC. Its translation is CSAGDPGRGYEQYF.

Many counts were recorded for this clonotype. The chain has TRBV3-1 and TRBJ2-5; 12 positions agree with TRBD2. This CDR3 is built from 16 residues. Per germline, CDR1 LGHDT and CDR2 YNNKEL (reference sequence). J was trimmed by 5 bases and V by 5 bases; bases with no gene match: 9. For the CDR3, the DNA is TGTGCCAGCAGCTCAACTGACGGGACTAGCGGGGAGACCCAGTACTTC. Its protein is CASSSTDGTSGETQYF.

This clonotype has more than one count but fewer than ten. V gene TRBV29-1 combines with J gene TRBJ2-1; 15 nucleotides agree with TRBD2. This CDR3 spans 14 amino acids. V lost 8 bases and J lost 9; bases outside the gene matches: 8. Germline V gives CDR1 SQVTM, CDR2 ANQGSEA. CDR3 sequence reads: CSSGLAGGRGEQFF. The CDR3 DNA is TGCAGCTCTGGACTAGCGGGGGGGAGAGGTGAGCAGTTCTTC.

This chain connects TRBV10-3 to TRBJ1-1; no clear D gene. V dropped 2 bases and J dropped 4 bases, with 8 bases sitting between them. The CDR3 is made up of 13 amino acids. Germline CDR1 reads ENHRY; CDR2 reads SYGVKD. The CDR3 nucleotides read TGTGCCATCAGTGAGGGACGGGGCACTGAAGCTTTCTTT. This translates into CAISEGRGTEAFF.

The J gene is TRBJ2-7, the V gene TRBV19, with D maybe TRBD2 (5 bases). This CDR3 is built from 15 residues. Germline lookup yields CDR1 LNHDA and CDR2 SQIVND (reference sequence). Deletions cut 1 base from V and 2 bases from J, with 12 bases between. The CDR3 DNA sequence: TGTGCCAGTAGTATAGTCGCGGACTCACCCTACGAGCAGTACTTC. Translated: CASSIVADSPYEQYF.

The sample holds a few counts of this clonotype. In nucleotides, the CDR3 is TGTGCCAGCAGTTTCCAGGGGGCCCCGGCCAAAAACATTCAGTACTTC. It encodes CASSFQGAPAKNIQYF. The rearrangement joins TRBV2 to TRBJ2-4; 8 bases align to TRBD1. In germline, CDR1 is SNHLY, CDR2 FYNNEI. This CDR3 comprises 16 residues. V lost 5 bases, J lost 1 base, and 7 bases stayed unmatched. Full variable domain (remainder filled in from reference TRBV2 and TRBJ2-4): EPEVTQTPSHQVTQMGQEVILRCVPISNHLYFYWYRQILGQKVEFLVSFYNNEISEKSEIFDDQFSVERPDGSNFTLKIRSTKLEDSAMYFCASSFQGAPAKNIQYFGAGTRLSVL.

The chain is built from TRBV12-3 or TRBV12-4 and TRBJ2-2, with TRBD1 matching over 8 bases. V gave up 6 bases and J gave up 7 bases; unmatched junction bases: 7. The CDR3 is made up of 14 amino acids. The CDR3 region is CASSIQGEIGELFF. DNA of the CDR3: TGTGCCAGCAGCATACAGGGGGAAATCGGGGAGCTGTTTTTT.

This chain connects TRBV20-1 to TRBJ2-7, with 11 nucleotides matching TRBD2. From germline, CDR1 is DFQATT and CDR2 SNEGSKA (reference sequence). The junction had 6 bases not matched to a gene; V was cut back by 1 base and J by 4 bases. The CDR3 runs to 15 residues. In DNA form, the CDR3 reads TGCAGTGCTAGAGTTCTAGCGGGAGGTGTATACGAGCAGTACTTC. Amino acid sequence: CSARVLAGGVYEQYF.

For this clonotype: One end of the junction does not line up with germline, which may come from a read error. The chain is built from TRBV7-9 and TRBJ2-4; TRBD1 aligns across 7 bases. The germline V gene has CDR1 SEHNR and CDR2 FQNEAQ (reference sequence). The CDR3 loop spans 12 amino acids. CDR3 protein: CATQGLQNMQYF. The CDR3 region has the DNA TGTGCCACACAGGGGCTCCAAAACATGCAGTACTTC.

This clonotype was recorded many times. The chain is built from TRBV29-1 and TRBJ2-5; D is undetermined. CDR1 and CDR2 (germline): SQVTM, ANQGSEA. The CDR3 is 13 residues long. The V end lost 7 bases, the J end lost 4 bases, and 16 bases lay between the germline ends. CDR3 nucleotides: TGCAGCGAGGCCCCCTTTGGTAGAGAGACCCAGTACTTC. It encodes CSEAPFGRETQYF.

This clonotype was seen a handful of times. The CDR3 here is CASNRDGYYEQYF. The CDR3 DNA sequence: TGCGCCAGCAACCGGGACGGATACTACGAGCAGTACTTC. V and J are TRBV5-1 and TRBJ2-7; D might be TRBD1 or TRBD2, each matching 5 bases. Trimming removed 6 bases from V and 3 bases from J, with 13 bases in between. CDR1 and CDR2 from the germline V gene are SGHRS and YFSETQ. The CDR3 runs 13 residues.